The present T cell receptor (beta chain) was sequenced within a study of T-cell memory formation after mild COVID-19. Study-wide results and caveats: Contracting clones, day 15 to 85, had balanced CD4/CD8, and later expanders favored CD4+. Cross-reactive memory appears to have joined, as suggested by some responding clones showing up in pre-infection memory. Most CD4+ clones that shrank were in CM and EM, while CD8+ ones turned up in EMRA.

As concerns this clonotype: The antigen is undetermined.

TCR alpha and TCR beta cDNA libraries with sample barcodes and UMIs came from 5'RACE using constant-segment primers. MiXCR, applied by TCRdb to the 5' RACE reads, yields one record per CDR3 protein. The data show some 130,000 distinct CDR3 sequences, 5% to 6.5% seen once. CDR1 KGHSY and CDR2 FQNENV come from the germline V gene. Between the trimmed V and J ends, which lost 8 bases and 4 bases, there was a span of 14 bases. CDR3 length: 13 amino acids. This clonotype was sampled from an adult woman who had mild COVID-19 (a few samples of this study predate the infection). Cell type and time point are not known. The source material was PBMCs or a T cell subset sorted from them (not recorded which). The chain links TRBV16 to TRBJ2-5; no clear D gene. The CDR3 sequence is CASSPISSETQYF. CDR3 in DNA: TGTGCCAGCTCACCAATTAGCTCAGAGACCCAGTACTTC.